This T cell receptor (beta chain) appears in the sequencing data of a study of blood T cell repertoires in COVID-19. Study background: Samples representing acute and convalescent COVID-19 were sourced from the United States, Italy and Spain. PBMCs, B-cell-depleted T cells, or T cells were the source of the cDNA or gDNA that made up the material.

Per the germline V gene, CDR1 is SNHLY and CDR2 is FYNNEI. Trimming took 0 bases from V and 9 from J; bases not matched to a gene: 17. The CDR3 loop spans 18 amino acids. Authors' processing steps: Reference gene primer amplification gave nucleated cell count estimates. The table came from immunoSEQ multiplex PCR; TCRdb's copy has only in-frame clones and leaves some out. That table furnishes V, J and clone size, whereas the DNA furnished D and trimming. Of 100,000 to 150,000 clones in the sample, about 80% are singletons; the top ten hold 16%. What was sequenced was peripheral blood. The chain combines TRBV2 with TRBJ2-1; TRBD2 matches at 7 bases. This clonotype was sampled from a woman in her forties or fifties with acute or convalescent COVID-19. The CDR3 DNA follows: TGTGCCAGCAGTGAAGCAAGAGCGGGGCGCGGTTCGGAGGGTGAGCAGTTCTTC. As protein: CASSEARAGRGSEGEQFF.